This T cell receptor beta chain is from a study of vaccination and CD4 T cells after COVID-19. Treatment denoted: roughly ten-day PBMC culture with coronavirus spike peptide pools or control peptides (ViraFEST assay). This clonotype has just a few counts. Its cognate antigen is unknown. Cultured CD4+ T-cell DNA underwent Oncomine TCR Beta short-read sequencing. Genomic DNA was extracted from cultured CD4+ T cells. In TCRdb, the PCR reads were re-called with MiXCR into one record per CDR3 protein. Of 6,000 to 8,500 distinct CDR3 sequences in the sample, 74% were seen once. This CDR3 is 18 amino acids long. V lost 3 bases and J lost 0; bases outside the gene matches: 11. CDR1 and CDR2 (germline): SGHTA, FQGNSA.

The chain is built from TRBV7-2 and TRBJ1-5; TRBD1 matches 7 bases. The sequenced sample was CD4+ T cells from blood, cultured in vitro. The receptor's source is a human donor who had recovered from COVID-19. CDR3 region: CASSLGQGGPYSNQPQHF. Written as DNA, the CDR3 is TGTGCCAGCAGCTTGGGTCAGGGGGGGCCGTATAGCAATCAGCCCCAGCATTTT. The variable domain in full, completed from reference TRBV7-2 and TRBJ1-5, reads GAGVSQSPSNKVTEKGKDVELRCDPISGHTALYWYRQSLGQGLEFLIYFQGNSAPDKSGLPSDRFSAERTGGSVSTLTIQRTQQEDSAVYLCASSLGQGGPYSNQPQHFGDGTRLSIL.